This TCR beta chain is drawn from a study of blood T cell repertoires in COVID-19. The method was immunoSEQ multiplex PCR; TCRdb's version includes in-frame clones alone and lacks a portion of them. The sample contains some 330,000 clones, over 80% of which appear only once. This receptor was identified in a woman in her forties or fifties who had recovered from COVID-19. Sequencing was done on a sample of PBMCs or T cells enriched from blood (not recorded which).

The DNA for the CDR3 is TGTGCCAGCGGGGCTAGCGGAACGACCGACCAGAGCACAGATACGCAGTATTTT. Its protein is CASGASGTTDQSTDTQYF. The chain links TRBV2 to TRBJ2-3; 7 bases are a match to TRBD2. V gave up 8 bases and J gave up 0 bases; unmatched junction bases: 17. The germline V gene encodes CDR1 SNHLY and CDR2 FYNNEI. The CDR3 is 18 amino acids. Supplemented by reference TRBV2 and TRBJ2-3, the full variable domain reads EPEVTQTPSHQVTQMGQEVILRCVPISNHLYFYWYRQILGQKVEFLVSFYNNEISEKSEIFDDQFSVERPDGSNFTLKIRSTKLEDSAMYFCASGASGTTDQSTDTQYFGPGTRLTVL.